Detailed here is one T cell receptor (beta chain). What it binds is unknown. V shed 4 bases and J shed 7 bases, with 12 bases lying between them. Germline lookup yields CDR1 SGHRS and CDR2 YFSETQ. The CDR3 totals 13 residues. This specimen belongs to a study of shared clonotypes between healthy human individuals. Study observations and caveats: Generation probabilities were higher for clonotypes shared across all four sorted-subset donors than for unshared ones.

Profiled with immunoSEQ multiplex PCR; TCRdb holds only in-frame clones, not every one. The sample contains fewer than 1.8 million clones, roughly 98.5% of which appear only once. The sequence was collected from a man aged 30 to 45 in good health. The sample comprised naive CD4+ T cells sorted from blood. Subset of the sample: CD45RA+ positively selected. The chain carries TRBV5-1 and TRBJ1-5, with D maybe TRBD1 (6 bases). Written as DNA, the CDR3 is TGCGCCAGCAGCACCGGGACAAACCAGCCCCAGCATTTT. Translating it yields CASSTGTNQPQHF.